Shown below are 16 T cell receptor beta chains from a single sample sequenced in a study of T cell changes during pregnancy in multiple sclerosis. Produced via immunoSEQ multiplex PCR; TCRdb's table is partial and in-frame only. This sample has tens of thousands of clones; 85% to 95% occur once, and the top ten carry about 9%. The material was CD8+ T cells from peripheral blood mononuclear cells, obtained in the third trimester of pregnancy. These TCRs come from a female donor with multiple sclerosis, enrolled in a pregnancy study.

A single count supports this clone. The V gene is TRBV29-1, the J gene TRBJ2-5, with 8 bases aligning to TRBD1. J gave up 5 bases and V 3 bases, and 11 bases lay outside the gene matches. The CDR3 has 15 amino acids. The germline V gene encodes CDR1 SQVTM and CDR2 ANQGSEA. For the CDR3, the DNA is TGCAGCGTTGATATCGTGGCAGGGGGCCGGGAGACCCAGTACTTC. Translated: CSVDIVAGGRETQYF.

V and J are TRBV20-1 and TRBJ2-1; D is ambiguous. This CDR3 has 11 residues. Trimming took 0 bases from V and 8 from J, leaving 5 bases between them. CDR1 is DFQATT and CDR2 is SNEGSKA in the germline V gene (reference sequence). CDR3 in DNA: TGCAGTGCTAGAGATCTCGATGAGCAGTTCTTC. Translating gives CSARDLDEQFF.

J is TRBJ1-5 and V is TRBV4-1, with a weak D call TRBD1 (5 bases). Germline lookup yields CDR1 MGHRA and CDR2 YSYEKL. This CDR3 has 17 residues. V lost 1 base, J lost 2 bases, and 15 bases lay in between. The CDR3 is CASSQVVGGGGNQPQHF. The DNA for the CDR3 is TGCGCCAGCAGCCAAGTGGTTGGGGGAGGCGGCAATCAGCCCCAGCATTTT.

The V gene is TRBV7-9, the J gene TRBJ2-4; D call uncertain. Germline CDR1 reads SEHNR; CDR2 reads FQNEAQ (reference sequence). The CDR3 is 13 amino acids. V was pared by 5 bases and J by 7 bases, with 12 bases between. This CDR3 reads CASSPIHTNIQYF. Written as DNA, the CDR3 is TGTGCCAGCAGCCCAATCCACACCAACATTCAGTACTTC.

J is TRBJ2-7 and V is TRBV15, with TRBD2 identical over 7 bases. The CDR3 covers 15 residues. Germline CDR1 reads LNHNV; CDR2 reads YYDKDF (reference sequence). J gave up 4 bases and V 3 bases, and 9 bases lay outside the gene matches. In nucleotides, the CDR3 is TGTGCCACCAGCAGCGAGCGGGGATGGGCTTACGAGCAGTACTTC. Protein product: CATSSERGWAYEQYF.

For the CDR3, the DNA is TGTGCCAGTAGTATAGATTCGCTAGCGGGGGATTACTACAATGAGCAGTTCTTC. Translation gives CASSIDSLAGDYYNEQFF. The chain employs TRBV19 and TRBJ2-1, with 10 bases fitting TRBD2. The CDR3 is made up of 18 amino acids. Germline-derived CDR1 and CDR2 are LNHDA and SQIVND (reference sequence). After removal of 0 bases from V and 3 bases from J, the junction contained 8 bases not matched to a gene. Together with reference TRBV19 and TRBJ2-1, the CDR3 gives the full variable domain: DGGITQSPKYLFRKEGQNVTLSCEQNLNHDAMYWYRQDPGQGLRLIYYSQIVNDFQKGDIAEGYSVSREKKESFPLTVTSAQKNPTAFYLCASSIDSLAGDYYNEQFFGPGTRLTVL.

This sequence joins TRBV5-5 and TRBJ1-1; maybe TRBD1 (5 bases). Germline V CDR1 and CDR2: SGHKS, YYEKEE (reference sequence). Trimming stripped 2 bases from V and 0 bases from J, with 11 bases between. This CDR3 contains 15 residues. Written as DNA, the CDR3 is TGTGCCAGCAGCTTCGATTGGGGCTTGAACACTGAAGCTTTCTTT. It encodes CASSFDWGLNTEAFF.

V is TRBV2 and J is TRBJ2-1, with TRBD1 matching 9 bases. From germline, CDR1 is SNHLY and CDR2 FYNNEI. CDR3 length: 14 amino acids. V shed 7 bases and J 5 bases; nucleotides not matched to a gene: 6. This CDR3 is CASIRGTGNNEQFF. CDR3 bases: TGTGCCAGCATCCGTGGGACAGGGAACAATGAGCAGTTCTTC.

This chain links TRBV2 with TRBJ2-5; 11 bases map to TRBD2. This CDR3 has 17 residues. V shed 1 base, J shed 1 base, and the junction held 5 bases outside the gene matches. Germline values: CDR1 SNHLY, CDR2 FYNNEI. The CDR3 bases are TGTGCCAGCAGTGAAGGGGCTAGCGGGGGGCTCCAAGAGACCCAGTACTTC. Amino acid sequence: CASSEGASGGLQETQYF.

CDR3 sequence (DNA): TGCGCCAGCAGTGAGTTGGGGGGGGACACCTACAATGAGCAGTTCTTC. It is translated as CASSELGGDTYNEQFF. V is TRBV10-2 and J is TRBJ2-1; TRBD2 might be the D (7 bases). The CDR3 runs 16 residues. The germline V and J ends were trimmed by 1 base and 2 bases, with 12 bases remaining between them. Per the germline V gene, CDR1 is WSHSY and CDR2 is SAAADI.

This chain joins TRBV21-1 and TRBJ2-1; the table's D gene call, TRBD2, was not cross checked with the DNA. TRBV21-1 is marked as a pseudogene. The CDR3 contains 18 residues. CDR3 loop: CASSKFRSSGGPFNEQFF. The CDR3, as DNA: TGTGCCAGCAGCAAATTTCGGTCTAGCGGGGGTCCGTTCAATGAGCAGTTCTTC.

Of note for this clone: An end of the junction does not agree with germline; a read error may underlie this. The chain is built from TRBV7-7 and TRBJ2-5, with a possible D match to TRBD1 (6 bases). Germline V gene sequence: CDR1 SSHAT, CDR2 FNYEAQ (reference sequence). The CDR3 runs to 13 residues. In DNA form, the CDR3 reads TGTGCTAGCAGCCTGGACAGTTGGGAGACCCAGTACTTC. It yields the protein CASSLDSWETQYF.

The chain is built from TRBV6-6 and TRBJ2-3; 8 nucleotides line up with TRBD1. Trimming at V came to 2 bases and at J to 4 bases, leaving 8 bases not matched to a gene. The CDR3 runs to 16 residues. Germline values: CDR1 MNHNY, CDR2 SVGAGI (reference sequence). This CDR3 is CASSYVQGAPSDTQYF. The CDR3, as DNA: TGTGCCAGCAGTTACGTGCAGGGGGCGCCCTCAGATACGCAGTATTTT.

The chain links TRBV11-2 to TRBJ1-2; no clear D. Trimming removed 6 bases at V and 3 bases at J, with 11 bases between. The CDR3 runs 13 residues. CDR1 SGHAT and CDR2 FQNNGV come from the germline V gene. CDR3 protein: CASRAAGDYGYTF. CDR3 in DNA: TGTGCCAGCAGGGCTGCGGGCGACTATGGCTACACCTTC.

V usage is TRBV6-1 and J usage is TRBJ2-7; the D gene is possibly TRBD1 (5 bases). The CDR3 loop spans 13 amino acids. V was pared by 8 bases and J by 1 base, with 12 bases between. The germline gives CDR1 MNHNS, CDR2 SASEGT. CDR3 protein: CASDDRWSYEQYF. The CDR3 nucleotides are TGTGCCAGCGACGACAGATGGTCCTACGAGCAGTACTTC.

J is TRBJ2-1 and V is TRBV19; TRBD2 matches at 11 bases. Per the germline V gene, CDR1 is LNHDA and CDR2 is SQIVND (reference sequence). CDR3 size: 18 residues. V was clipped by 5 bases and J by 5 bases; unmatched bases: 14. The CDR3 region is CASSPSYSGGDNHNEQFF. As DNA, the CDR3 is TGTGCCAGTAGTCCTTCGTATAGCGGGGGGGATAACCACAATGAGCAGTTCTTC.